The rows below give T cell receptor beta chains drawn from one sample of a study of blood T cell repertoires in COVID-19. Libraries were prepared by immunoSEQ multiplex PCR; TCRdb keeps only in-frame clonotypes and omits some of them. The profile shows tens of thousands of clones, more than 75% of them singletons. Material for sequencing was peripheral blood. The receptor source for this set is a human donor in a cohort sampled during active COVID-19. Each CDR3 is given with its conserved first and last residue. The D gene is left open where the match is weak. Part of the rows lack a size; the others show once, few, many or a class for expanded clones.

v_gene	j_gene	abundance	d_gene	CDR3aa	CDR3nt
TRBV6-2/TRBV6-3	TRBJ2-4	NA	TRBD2	CASSPSGGAYNIQYF	TGTGCCAGCAGCCCTAGCGGGGGGGCGTATAACATTCAGTACTTC
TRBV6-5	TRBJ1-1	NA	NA	CASSWAANTEAFF	TGTGCCAGCAGCTGGGCCGCGAACACTGAAGCTTTCTTT
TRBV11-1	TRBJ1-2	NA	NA	CASSSGYYGYTF	TGTGCCAGCAGCTCCGGGTACTATGGCTACACCTTC
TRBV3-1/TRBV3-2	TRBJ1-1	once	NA	CASSQDMGRGTEAFF	TGTGCCAGCAGCCAAGATATGGGGAGGGGAACTGAAGCTTTCTTT
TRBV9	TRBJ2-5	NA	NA	CASTPGVQETQYF	TGTGCCAGCACCCCCGGAGTTCAAGAGACCCAGTACTTC
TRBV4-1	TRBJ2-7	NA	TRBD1	CASRKGRQGPYEQYF	TGCGCCAGCAGAAAGGGGAGACAGGGGCCCTACGAGCAGTACTTC
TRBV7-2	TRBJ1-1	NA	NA	CASSGGVNTEAFF	TGTGCCAGCAGTGGGGGGGTGAACACTGAAGCTTTCTTT
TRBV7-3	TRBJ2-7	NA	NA	CASSLEMEQYF	TGTGCCAGCAGCTTAGAGATGGAGCAGTACTTC
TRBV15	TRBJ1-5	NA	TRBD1	CATSTDRGLGQPQHF	TGTGCCACCAGCACCGACAGGGGGCTCGGACAGCCCCAGCATTTT
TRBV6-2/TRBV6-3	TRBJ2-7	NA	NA	CASSYSPTGLYYEQYF	TGTGCCAGCAGTTACTCCCCAACAGGGCTTTACTACGAGCAGTACTTC
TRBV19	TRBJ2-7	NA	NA	CASSSGPHVDEQYF	TGTGCCAGTAGTAGTGGCCCCCACGTTGACGAGCAGTACTTC
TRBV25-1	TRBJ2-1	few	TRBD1	CASSGMDRGRDEQFF	TGTGCCAGCAGTGGTATGGACAGGGGTCGCGATGAGCAGTTCTTC
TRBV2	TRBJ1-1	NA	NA	CASRSQPNTEAFF	TGTGCCAGCAGATCACAGCCGAACACTGAAGCTTTCTTT
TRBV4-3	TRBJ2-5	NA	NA	CASSQDLNGPETQYF	TGCGCCAGCAGCCAAGATCTGAACGGTCCGGAGACCCAGTACTTC
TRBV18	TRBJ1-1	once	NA	CASSPVGDYRDTEAFF	TGTGCCAGCTCACCGGTGGGGGACTATAGGGACACTGAAGCTTTCTTT
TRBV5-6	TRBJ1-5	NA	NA	CASSDWGRGDQPQHF	TGTGCCAGCAGCGATTGGGGCAGGGGAGATCAGCCCCAGCATTTT
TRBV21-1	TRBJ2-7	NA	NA	CASSLHFAGGYYEQYF	TGTGCCAGCAGCCTTCATTTCGCGGGGGGATACTACGAGCAGTACTTC
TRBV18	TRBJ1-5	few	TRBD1	CASSGQGSNQPQHF	TGTGCCAGCTCGGGACAGGGTAGCAATCAGCCCCAGCATTTT
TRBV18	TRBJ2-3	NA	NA	CASSPSSLTDTQYF	TGTGCCAGCTCACCTTCCAGTCTTACGGATACGCAGTATTTT
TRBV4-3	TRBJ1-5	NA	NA	CASSQDLLGQWGQPQHF	TGCGCCAGCAGCCAAGATCTGCTGGGACAATGGGGGCAGCCCCAGCATTTT
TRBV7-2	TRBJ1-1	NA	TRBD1	CASSSKQGAGTEAFF	TGTGCCAGCAGCTCAAAACAGGGGGCCGGCACTGAAGCTTTCTTT
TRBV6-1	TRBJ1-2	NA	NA	CASSDSAYGYTF	TGTGCCAGCAGTGATAGCGCCTATGGCTACACCTTC
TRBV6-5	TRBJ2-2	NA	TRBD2	CASSWTSGTGELFF	TGTGCCAGCAGCTGGACTAGCGGAACCGGGGAGCTGTTTTTT
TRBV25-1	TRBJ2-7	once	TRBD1	CASSGGTGEPYEQYF	TGTGCCAGCAGTGGAGGGACAGGGGAGCCCTACGAGCAGTACTTC
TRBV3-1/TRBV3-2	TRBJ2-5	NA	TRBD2	CASSQLNSGGKTQYF	TGTGCCAGCAGCCAACTAAATAGCGGGGGAAAGACCCAGTACTTC
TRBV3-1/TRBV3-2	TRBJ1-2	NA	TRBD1	CASSPTSTGGGYTF	TGTGCCAGCAGCCCAACCTCTACAGGGGGCGGCTACACCTTC
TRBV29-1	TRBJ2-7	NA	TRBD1	CSASGPGGLSEQYF	TGCAGCGCCTCGGGGCCAGGGGGCCTCTCCGAGCAGTACTTC
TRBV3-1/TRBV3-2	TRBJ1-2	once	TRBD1	CASSQWDRRGNYGYTF	TGTGCCAGCAGCCAGTGGGACAGGCGGGGTAACTATGGCTACACCTTC
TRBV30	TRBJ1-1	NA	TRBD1	CAWSARTGEGVDAFF	TGTGCCTGGAGTGCTCGGACAGGGGAGGGGGTTGACGCTTTCTTT
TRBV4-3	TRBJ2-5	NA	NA	CASSQESGDQYF	TGCGCCAGCAGCCAAGAGTCCGGGGACCAGTACTTC
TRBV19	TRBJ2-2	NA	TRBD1	CASSKRLTGDFAGELFF	TGTGCCAGTAGTAAACGACTGACAGGGGATTTCGCCGGGGAGCTGTTTTTT
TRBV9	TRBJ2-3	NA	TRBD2	CASSETSGKLTDTQYF	TGTGCCAGCAGCGAAACTAGCGGGAAATTAACAGATACGCAGTATTTT
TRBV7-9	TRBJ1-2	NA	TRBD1	CASSFAGGDFGYTF	TGTGCCAGCAGCTTCGCAGGGGGCGATTTTGGCTACACCTTC
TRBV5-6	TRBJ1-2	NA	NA	CASSLQGGGWVGYTF	TGTGCCAGCAGCTTGCAGGGAGGAGGGTGGGTCGGCTACACCTTC
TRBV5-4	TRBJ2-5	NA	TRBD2	CASSPGGKETQYF	TGTGCCAGCAGCCCGGGGGGGAAAGAGACCCAGTACTTC
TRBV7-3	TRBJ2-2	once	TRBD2	CASSVTGTSGGRGTGELFF	TGTGCCAGCAGCGTAACCGGGACTAGCGGGGGACGAGGCACCGGGGAGCTGTTTTTT
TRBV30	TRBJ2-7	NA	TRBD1	CAWSTPRTGGSYEQYF	TGTGCCTGGAGTACCCCCCGGACAGGGGGCTCGTACGAGCAGTACTTC
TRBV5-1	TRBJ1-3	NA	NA	CASSLEGVTGNTIYF	TGCGCCAGCAGCTTGGAAGGGGTAACTGGAAACACCATATATTTT
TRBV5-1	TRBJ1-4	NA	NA	CASSLGTDNEKLFF	TGCGCCAGCAGCTTGGGCACAGATAATGAAAAACTGTTTTTT
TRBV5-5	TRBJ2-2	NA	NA	CASSLGLDSGELFF	TGTGCCAGCAGCTTAGGGCTAGACAGCGGGGAGCTGTTTTTT
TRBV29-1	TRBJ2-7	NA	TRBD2	CSVEGLAGLGEQYF	TGCAGCGTGGAGGGCCTAGCGGGACTGGGGGAGCAGTACTTC
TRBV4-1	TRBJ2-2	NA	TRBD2	CASSQVLLAPGPGELFF	TGCGCCAGCAGCCAAGTCCTACTAGCGCCGGGCCCCGGGGAGCTGTTTTTT
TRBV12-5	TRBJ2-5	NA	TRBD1	CASGPRDSQETQYF	TGTGCTAGTGGCCCAAGGGACAGCCAAGAGACCCAGTACTTC
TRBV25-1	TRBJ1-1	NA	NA	CASSVYAGNTEAFF	TGTGCCAGCAGTGTTTATGCAGGGAACACTGAAGCTTTCTTT
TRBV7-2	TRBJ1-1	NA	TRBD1	CASSPQGATEAFF	TGTGCCAGCAGCCCTCAGGGGGCTACTGAAGCTTTCTTT
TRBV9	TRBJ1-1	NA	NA	CASSVTGDSNTEAFF	TGTGCCAGCAGCGTTACAGGAGACTCGAACACTGAAGCTTTCTTT
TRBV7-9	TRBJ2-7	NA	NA	CASSFPTYEQYF	TGTGCCAGCAGCTTCCCCACCTACGAGCAGTACTTC
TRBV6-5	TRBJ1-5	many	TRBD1	CASRRTGPSNQPQHF	TGTGCCAGCAGGAGGACAGGGCCGTCGAATCAGCCCCAGCATTTT
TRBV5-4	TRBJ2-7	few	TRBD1	CASSFYRGASLGEQYF	TGTGCCAGCAGCTTTTACAGGGGGGCGTCTCTGGGGGAGCAGTACTTC
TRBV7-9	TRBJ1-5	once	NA	CASSLWGGVGNQPQHF	TGTGCCAGCAGCCTTTGGGGGGGCGTGGGCAATCAGCCCCAGCATTTT
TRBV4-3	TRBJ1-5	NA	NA	CASSQEAEGWQPQHF	TGCGCCAGCAGCCAAGAGGCGGAGGGCTGGCAGCCCCAGCATTTT
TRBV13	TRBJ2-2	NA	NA	CASTYTKANTGELFF	TGTGCCAGCACTTACACGAAAGCGAACACCGGGGAGCTGTTTTTT
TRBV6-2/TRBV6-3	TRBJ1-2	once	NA	CASSYRTDYGYTF	TGTGCCAGCAGTTACCGAACAGACTATGGCTACACCTTC
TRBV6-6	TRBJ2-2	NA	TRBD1	CASTRQGDTGELFF	TGTGCCAGCACCCGACAGGGCGACACCGGGGAGCTGTTTTTT
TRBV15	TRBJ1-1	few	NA	CATSPDRLEAFF	TGTGCCACCAGTCCAGACAGGCTTGAAGCTTTCTTT
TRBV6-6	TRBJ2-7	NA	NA	CASSYLGGAIYEQYF	TGTGCCAGCAGTTACTTGGGGGGGGCGATCTACGAGCAGTACTTC
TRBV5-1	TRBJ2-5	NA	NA	CASSLAPEQETQYF	TGCGCCAGCAGCTTGGCGCCAGAACAAGAGACCCAGTACTTC